A selection of T cell receptor beta chains follows, all from one sample in a study of T cell repertoires in cytomegalovirus infection. Which antigens these TCRs recognize remains unknown. TCRdb passed the reads through MiXCR, listing each CDR3 protein once. The table lists approximately 340,000 distinct CDR3 sequences, 29% of them singletons. The specimen was cultured PBMCs, collected from culture after CMV antigen stimulation. The source is a human donor in good health (CMV status not recorded). Some clones in this sample may be carry-over from other donors' samples. The CDR3 runs from the conserved cysteine through the conserved F or W. The order of the fields is J gene, D gene, clone size, V gene, CDR3 DNA, CDR3 protein. A D gene is named only where the DNA matches it firmly. Some rows mark clone size as missing; the rest say once, few, many or name a class of expanded clone.

TRBJ2-1 | NA | few | TRBV29-1 | TGCAGCGTTGAAGTTCCAAACTACAATGAGCAGTTCTTC | CSVEVPNYNEQFF
TRBJ1-5 | NA | few | TRBV6-5 | TGTGCCAGCAGTTACGAGATAAGGATAGGCAATCAGCCCCAGCATTTT | CASSYEIRIGNQPQHF
TRBJ1-5 | NA | NA | TRBV6-1 | TGTGCCAGCAGTTCCCGGACACGTGGGCATTTT | CASSSRTRGHF
TRBJ2-2 | TRBD1 | NA | TRBV6-5 | TGTGCCAGCAGACAGGGGATCAACACCGGGGAGCTGTTTTTT | CASRQGINTGELFF
TRBJ2-1 | TRBD2 | once | TRBV12-3/TRBV12-4 | TGTGCCAGCAGTCGTACTAGCGGGGGGCGCCGGCAGTTCTTC | CASSRTSGGRRQFF
TRBJ1-5 | NA | few | TRBV18 | TGTGCCAGCTCATCCGAGGGCGTGGACAATCAGCCCCAGCATTTT | CASSSEGVDNQPQHF
TRBJ2-1 | NA | few | TRBV2 | TGTGCCAGCAGCCAAGACGCAGGAGGTGAGCAGTTCTTC | CASSQDAGGEQFF
TRBJ1-5 | NA | few | TRBV6-1 | TGTGCCAGCATCCGGGGCGCGAATAGCAATCAGCCCCAGCATTTT | CASIRGANSNQPQHF
TRBJ2-2 | NA | NA | TRBV11-3 | TGTGCCAGCAGCTTACGTGACGCCGGGGAGCTGTTTTTT | CASSLRDAGELFF
TRBJ1-5 | TRBD1 | NA | TRBV5-6 | TGTGCCAGCAGCTATGGGACAGGAAAAAATCAGCCCCAGCATTTT | CASSYGTGKNQPQHF
TRBJ1-2 | NA | few | TRBV11-1 | TGTGCCAGCAGCCCTACAGGGTCCGGGAGCTACACCTTC | CASSPTGSGSYTF
TRBJ2-1 | TRBD1 | NA | TRBV6-5 | TGTGCCAGCAGTTACTCGTGGACAGGGGGCAATGAGCAGTTCTTC | CASSYSWTGGNEQFF
TRBJ1-5 | NA | few | TRBV20-1 | TGCAGTGCACCCACGGGGCAAGGCAATCAGCCCCAGCATTTT | CSAPTGQGNQPQHF
TRBJ2-7 | TRBD1 | few | TRBV7-9 | TGTGCCAGCAGCCCGAGTCGCAGGGGGCAGTACGAGCAGTACTTC | CASSPSRRGQYEQYF
TRBJ2-7 | NA | many | TRBV20-1 | TGCAGTGCTAGAGAGGGACTGAGGGGCGAGCAGTACTTC | CSAREGLRGEQYF
TRBJ1-2 | NA | many | TRBV7-2 | TGTGCCAGCAGCTTAGCCGGGACGGCCAACTATGGCTACACCTTC | CASSLAGTANYGYTF
TRBJ2-5 | TRBD2 | NA | TRBV12-3/TRBV12-4 | TGTGCCAGCAGCCGAGCGGGGGGAAAGACCCAGTACTTC | CASSRAGGKTQYF
TRBJ2-3 | TRBD1 | NA | TRBV19 | TGTGCCAGTATGAACAGGGGTGTGGATACGCAGTATTTT | CASMNRGVDTQYF
TRBJ2-1 | TRBD1 | NA | TRBV9 | TGTGCCAGCAGCCCCCGGGACAGGGACTACAATGAGCAGTTCTTC | CASSPRDRDYNEQFF
TRBJ2-7 | NA | NA | TRBV6-6 | TGTGCCAGCAGTTACACTCCGGACAGCTCCTACGAGCAGTACTTC | CASSYTPDSSYEQYF
TRBJ1-2 | TRBD1 | NA | TRBV7-3 | TGTGCCAGCAGCCCGTTTGGGACAGGGGATGGCTACACCTTC | CASSPFGTGDGYTF
TRBJ1-4 | TRBD1 | few | TRBV12-3/TRBV12-4 | TGTGCCAGCAGTTATACAGGGGTGGGGGAAAAACTGTTTTTT | CASSYTGVGEKLFF
TRBJ1-5 | NA | few | TRBV19 | TGTGCCAGTAGTACCCTGAAGTCTCAGTTCGGTCAGCCCCAGCATTTT | CASSTLKSQFGQPQHF
TRBJ2-1 | TRBD2 | many | TRBV7-8 | TGTGCCAGCAGCTCCGCTTTAGCGGGAGCATACAATGAGCAGTTCTTC | CASSSALAGAYNEQFF
TRBJ2-1 | TRBD2 | NA | TRBV5-4 | TGTGCCAGCAGCTCCGGGACTAGCGGGAGGAGGTCCTACAATGAGCAGTTCTTC | CASSSGTSGRRSYNEQFF
TRBJ2-1 | TRBD1 | NA | TRBV20-1 | TGCAGTGCTAGAGAGGGGACAGGGGGATCGAATGAGCAGTTCTTC | CSAREGTGGSNEQFF
TRBJ1-6 | NA | many | TRBV19 | TGTGCCAGTAGTATGCTTGAAGTCTTTTCACCCCTCCACTTT | CASSMLEVFSPLHF
TRBJ2-2 | NA | few | TRBV28 | TGTGCCAGCAGGACAGGCTGGACCGGGGAGCTGTTTTTT | CASRTGWTGELFF
TRBJ2-7 | TRBD2 | NA | TRBV3-1 | TGTGCCAGCAGCCAAGTTATAATAGCGGGAGGGCAAAACTACGAGCAGTACTTC | CASSQVIIAGGQNYEQYF
TRBJ2-5 | NA | few | TRBV15 | TGTGCCACCAGCAGAGGTCCGGACAGCGAAGAGACCCAGTACTTC | CATSRGPDSEETQYF
TRBJ2-7 | NA | few | TRBV6-1 | TGTGCCAGCAGGGAAGCGAGCCCCTACGAGCAGTACTTC | CASREASPYEQYF
TRBJ2-7 | TRBD1 | few | TRBV7-9 | TGTGCCAGCAGCTTAGGGGACAGGGGCGAGCAGTACTTC | CASSLGDRGEQYF
TRBJ2-1 | TRBD1 | few | TRBV6-2/TRBV6-3 | TGTGCCAGCAGCCCCAACAACCTTCCCGGGACAGGAGGACGTGAGCAGTTCTTC | CASSPNNLPGTGGREQFF
TRBJ1-2 | NA | NA | TRBV2 | TGTGCCAGCAAAGTCGGCTACACCTTC | CASKVGYTF
TRBJ2-7 | TRBD2 | NA | TRBV28 | TGTGCCAGTCTAGCCTTAGCGGGGGGCCACTACGAGCAGTACTTC | CASLALAGGHYEQYF
TRBJ1-2 | NA | NA | TRBV6-4 | TGTGCCAGCAGCGCGGCCGGTCCCGGCTACACCTTC | CASSAAGPGYTF
TRBJ2-1 | TRBD2 | many | TRBV9 | TGTGCCAGCAGCGTAGCTAGCGGGAGTTCTAACAATGAGCAGTTCTTC | CASSVASGSSNNEQFF
TRBJ1-1 | NA | NA | TRBV12-3/TRBV12-4 | TGTGCCAGCAGTTTAAGGGTCACTGAAGCTTTCTTT | CASSLRVTEAFF
TRBJ2-2 | NA | NA | TRBV7-6 | TGTGCCAGCAGCTTACAAACCGGGGAGCTGTTTTTT | CASSLQTGELFF
TRBJ2-1 | TRBD2 | NA | TRBV14 | TGTGCCAGCAGCCACGGACTAGAATACAATGAGCAGTTCTTC | CASSHGLEYNEQFF
TRBJ1-6 | NA | many | TRBV7-2 | TGTGCCAGCAGCCCCGGAACCTATAATTCACCCCTCCACTTT | CASSPGTYNSPLHF
TRBJ2-7 | NA | NA | TRBV7-6 | TGTGCCAGCAGTTTTCAATTAAAGGGGCTGCATTCCTACGAGCAGTACTTC | CASSFQLKGLHSYEQYF
TRBJ2-3 | NA | NA | TRBV7-6 | TGTGCCAGCAGCTTAAATTCGCAGCGCACAGATACGCAGTATTTT | CASSLNSQRTDTQYF
TRBJ1-6 | NA | NA | TRBV2 | TGTGCCAGCAGCCAGGGAGAGGGTTCACCCCTCCACTTT | CASSQGEGSPLHF
TRBJ2-7 | NA | NA | TRBV6-2/TRBV6-3 | TGTGCCACCGGACGGTCAGGCCCTTACGAGCAGTACTTC | CATGRSGPYEQYF
TRBJ2-3 | NA | NA | TRBV6-5 | TGTGCCAGCAGTTACTCAGGGCAGCGGGCAGATACGCAGTATTTT | CASSYSGQRADTQYF
TRBJ2-6 | TRBD2 | NA | TRBV6-8 | TGTGCCAGCAGTTACTCGAGCGGGGGGGCCCCTCTCTCTGGGGCCAACGTCCTGACTTTC | CASSYSSGGAPLSGANVLTF
TRBJ2-3 | TRBD2 | once | TRBV7-8 | TGTGCCAGCAAGATGGGGCTAGCGGGGTCTAGCACAGATACGCAGTATTTT | CASKMGLAGSSTDTQYF
TRBJ2-1 | NA | few | TRBV14 | TGTGCCAGCAGCTGGGGACTCATCGGCTCCTACAATGAGCAGTTCTTC | CASSWGLIGSYNEQFF
TRBJ2-5 | NA | NA | TRBV12-5 | TGTGCTAGTGGCTCGACTGACCAAGAGACCCAGTACTTC | CASGSTDQETQYF
TRBJ1-4 | NA | NA | TRBV12-3/TRBV12-4 | TGTGCCAGCAGTTCTGTTCTGAATGAAAAACTGTTTTTT | CASSSVLNEKLFF
TRBJ2-1 | NA | few | TRBV12-5 | TGTGCTAGTGGTTCCCAGACAGGTCACTCCTACAATGAGCAGTTCTTC | CASGSQTGHSYNEQFF
TRBJ2-1 | NA | NA | TRBV7-8 | TGTGCCAGCAGCTTAGTACTTCTTGGAGGACGACCGCACCACAATGAGCAGTTCTTC | CASSLVLLGGRPHHNEQFF
TRBJ2-7 | NA | few | TRBV3-1 | TGTGCCAGCAGCCCAAGGTGGGTGTCCTACGAGCAGTACTTC | CASSPRWVSYEQYF
TRBJ2-1 | NA | few | TRBV7-2 | TGTGCCAGCAGCTTAGCAGGACAGCCCATGTCGTTCTTC | CASSLAGQPMSFF
TRBJ2-5 | TRBD1 | few | TRBV24-1 | TGTGCCACCAGTGAACCGACAGGGGGCATGGAGACCCAGTACTTC | CATSEPTGGMETQYF
TRBJ2-3 | TRBD2 | NA | TRBV27 | TGTGCCAGCAGTCCGGTAGCGGGGGATACGCAGTATTTT | CASSPVAGDTQYF
TRBJ1-1 | NA | NA | TRBV3-1 | TGTGCCAGCAGCCAGCCACCTCCGGGACGAGCTTTCTTT | CASSQPPPGRAFF
TRBJ2-3 | NA | NA | TRBV15 | TGTGCCACCAGCAGAGAGCAAGGATCGGATACGCAGTATTTT | CATSREQGSDTQYF
TRBJ2-4 | TRBD2 | many | TRBV3-1 | TGTGCCAGCAGCTTCGGGACTACCTCCGCCAAAAACATTCAGTACTTC | CASSFGTTSAKNIQYF